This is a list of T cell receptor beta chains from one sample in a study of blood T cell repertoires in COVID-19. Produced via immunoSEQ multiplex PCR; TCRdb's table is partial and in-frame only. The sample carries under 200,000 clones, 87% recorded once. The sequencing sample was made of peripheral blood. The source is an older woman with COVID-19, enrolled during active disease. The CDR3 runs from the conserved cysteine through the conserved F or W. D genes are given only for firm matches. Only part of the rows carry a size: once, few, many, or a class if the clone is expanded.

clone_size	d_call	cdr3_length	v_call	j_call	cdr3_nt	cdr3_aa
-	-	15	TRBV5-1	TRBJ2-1	TGCGCCAGCAGCTGGGTAGGATTAGGAGAAACTGAGCAGTTCTTC	CASSWVGLGETEQFF
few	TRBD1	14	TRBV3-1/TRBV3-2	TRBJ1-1	TGTGCCAGCAGCTGGGGGACAGGTAACACTGAAGCTTTCTTT	CASSWGTGNTEAFF
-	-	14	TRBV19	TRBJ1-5	TGTGCCAGTAGTAAAACAGGAGACAATCAGCCCCAGCATTTT	CASSKTGDNQPQHF
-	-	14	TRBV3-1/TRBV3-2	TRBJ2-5	TGTGCCAGCAGCCAAGAGGGCTTTAGAGAGACCCAGTACTTC	CASSQEGFRETQYF
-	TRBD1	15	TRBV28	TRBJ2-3	TGTGCCAGCAGACCCTCACAGGGGGCAGGGGGTACGCAGTATTTT	CASRPSQGAGGTQYF
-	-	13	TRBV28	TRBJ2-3	TGTGCCAGCAGTCCCCCCGGCACAGATACGCAGTATTTT	CASSPPGTDTQYF
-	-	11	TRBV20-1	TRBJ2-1	TGCAGTGCTAGCCGTCTCAATGAGCAGTTCTTC	CSASRLNEQFF
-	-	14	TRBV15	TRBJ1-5	TGTGCCACCAGCAGAGGCGGCATGCTCCAGCCCCAGCATTTT	CATSRGGMLQPQHF
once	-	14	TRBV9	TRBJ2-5	TGTGCCAGCAGCGTAAGAGGGAGAGGCGAGACCCAGTACTTC	CASSVRGRGETQYF
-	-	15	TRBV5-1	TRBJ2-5	TGCGCCAGCAGCTTGGACGGGAGCCGTCAAGAGACCCAGTACTTC	CASSLDGSRQETQYF
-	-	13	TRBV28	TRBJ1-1	TGTGCCAGCAGTACCACAGGTTCCACTGAAGCTTTCTTT	CASSTTGSTEAFF
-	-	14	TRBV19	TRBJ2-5	TGTGCCAGTAGTATAGAGCGGCATTCAGAGACCCAGTACTTC	CASSIERHSETQYF
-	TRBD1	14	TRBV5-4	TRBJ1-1	TGTGCCAGCAGCCAGACAGGGGTGAACACTGAAGCTTTCTTT	CASSQTGVNTEAFF
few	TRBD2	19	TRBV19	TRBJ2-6	TGTGCCAGTAGTATATCATCTAGCGGGGCCCGGTCCAGGGCCAACGTCCTGACTTTC	CASSISSSGARSRANVLTF
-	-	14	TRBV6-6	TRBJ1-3	TGTGCCAGCAAGAGAGGGAGCGGTGGAAACACCATATATTTT	CASKRGSGGNTIYF
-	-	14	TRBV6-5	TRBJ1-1	TGTGCCAGCAGTCGCAGACGGGAGGGTCCCGAAGCTTTCTTT	CASSRRREGPEAFF
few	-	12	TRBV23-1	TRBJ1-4	TGCGCCAGCAGTCATCTCGGTGAAAAACTGTTTTTT	CASSHLGEKLFF
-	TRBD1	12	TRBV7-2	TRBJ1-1	TGTGCCAGCAGCCGGGACAGGGGAAGAGCTTTCTTT	CASSRDRGRAFF
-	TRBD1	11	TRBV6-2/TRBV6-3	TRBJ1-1	TGTGCCAGCAGTCGGGACAGTGAAGCTTTCTTT	CASSRDSEAFF
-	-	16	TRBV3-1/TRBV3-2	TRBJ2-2	TGTGCCAGCAGCCAACCCCCGACAGGTAACACCGGGGAGCTGTTTTTT	CASSQPPTGNTGELFF
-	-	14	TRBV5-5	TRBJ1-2	TGTGCCAGCAGCCGTATGCCGACACCTCATGGCTACACCTTC	CASSRMPTPHGYTF
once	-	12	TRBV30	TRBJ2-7	TGTGCCTGGAGTAACAGGGTGGGCGAGCAGTACTTC	CAWSNRVGEQYF
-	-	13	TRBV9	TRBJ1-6	TGTGCCAGCAGCGTAGAAGGATCCGGGCCCCTCCACTTT	CASSVEGSGPLHF
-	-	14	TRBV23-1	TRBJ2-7	TGCGCCAGCAGTCACGAAGGGGAATCCTACGAGCAGTACTTC	CASSHEGESYEQYF
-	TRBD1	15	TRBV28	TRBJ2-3	TGTGCCAGCAGTGCCCCCGGGACAGGGGCAGATACGCAGTATTTT	CASSAPGTGADTQYF
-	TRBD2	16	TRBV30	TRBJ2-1	TGTGCCTGGAGTGTACCGACTAGCGGGGATTACAATGAGCAGTTCTTC	CAWSVPTSGDYNEQFF
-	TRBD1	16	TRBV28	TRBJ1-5	TGTGCCAGCAGCCGACAGGGACGTGGTGGCAATCAGCCCCAGCATTTT	CASSRQGRGGNQPQHF
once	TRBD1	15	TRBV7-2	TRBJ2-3	TGTGCCAGCAGCCGCCAACAGGGGCGCACAGATACGCAGTATTTT	CASSRQQGRTDTQYF
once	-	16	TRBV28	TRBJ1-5	TGTGCCAGCAGTTTATTACAGGCAAAAGCAAATCAGCCCCAGCATTTT	CASSLLQAKANQPQHF
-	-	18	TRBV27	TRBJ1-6	TGTGCCAGCAGTTTCACTCCGGGGGGGACAAGGTATAATTCACCCCTCCACTTT	CASSFTPGGTRYNSPLHF
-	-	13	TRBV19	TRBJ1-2	TGTGCCAGTAACCGTAATGGGGGGGGAGGCTACACCTTC	CASNRNGGGGYTF
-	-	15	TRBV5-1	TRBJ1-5	TGCGCCAGCAGCTTGGGAGCGGGTTCGAATCAGCCCCAGCATTTT	CASSLGAGSNQPQHF
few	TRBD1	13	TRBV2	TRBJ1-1	TGTGCCAGTACTAGACAGGGGGGTACTGAAGCTTTCTTT	CASTRQGGTEAFF
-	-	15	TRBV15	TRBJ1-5	TGTGCCACCAGCACAGCAGGGCAGGGGAATCAGCCCCAGCATTTT	CATSTAGQGNQPQHF
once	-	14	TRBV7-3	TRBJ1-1	TGTGCCAGCAGCCCGGGATGGGGGGGCACTGAAGCTTTCTTT	CASSPGWGGTEAFF
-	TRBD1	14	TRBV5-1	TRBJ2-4	TGCGCCAGCAAGTTAGGGGGCCCTACGGACATTCAGTACTTC	CASKLGGPTDIQYF
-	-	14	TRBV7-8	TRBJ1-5	TGTGCCAGCAGCTTATCAGGGTTAAATCAGCCCCAGCATTTT	CASSLSGLNQPQHF
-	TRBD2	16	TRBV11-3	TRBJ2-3	TGTGCCAGCAGCTTGACGGGGGGGCGGGGCACAGATACGCAGTATTTT	CASSLTGGRGTDTQYF
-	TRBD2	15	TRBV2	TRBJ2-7	TGTGCCAGCAGTTTCTGGACTAGCGGCACCTACGAGCAGTACTTC	CASSFWTSGTYEQYF